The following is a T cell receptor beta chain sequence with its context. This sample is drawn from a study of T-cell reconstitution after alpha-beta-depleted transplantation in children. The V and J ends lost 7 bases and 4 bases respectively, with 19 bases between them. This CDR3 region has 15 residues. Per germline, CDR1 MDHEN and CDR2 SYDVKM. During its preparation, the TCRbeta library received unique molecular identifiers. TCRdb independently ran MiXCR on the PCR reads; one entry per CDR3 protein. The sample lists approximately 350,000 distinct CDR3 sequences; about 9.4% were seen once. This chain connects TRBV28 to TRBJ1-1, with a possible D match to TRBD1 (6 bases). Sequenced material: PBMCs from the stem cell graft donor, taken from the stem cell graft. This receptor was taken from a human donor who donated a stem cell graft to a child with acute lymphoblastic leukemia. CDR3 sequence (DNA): TGTGCCAGCACCCCCGGCTTGGGGGCGCCCACTGAAGCTTTCTTT. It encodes CASTPGLGAPTEAFF.